A selection of T cell receptor beta chains follows, all from one sample in a study of neurological immune-mediated disorders. TCRdb re-analysed the 5' RACE reads in MiXCR, keeping a single row per CDR3 protein. Of about 45,000 distinct CDR3 sequences detected, roughly 21% appear once; the ten largest clones hold almost 4.5%. Sequenced material: PBMCs. Source of these receptors: a man aged 55 to 69 with HTLV-1-associated myelopathy (HAM/TSP). Each CDR3 is given with its conserved first and last residue. Each record gives: CDR3 protein, CDR3 DNA, CDR3 length, D gene, J gene, clone size, V gene. The D gene is left open where the match is weak. Size is omitted from some rows. Given values are once, few, many or a class for expanded clones.

cdr3_aa: CASSGQEGHEQYF; cdr3_nt: TGTGCCAGCAGCGGACAGGAGGGGCACGAGCAGTACTTC; cdr3_length: 13; d_call: -; j_call: TRBJ2-7; clone_size: many; v_call: TRBV2
cdr3_aa: CSARGESGYTF; cdr3_nt: TGCAGTGCTAGAGGGGAGTCTGGCTACACCTTC; cdr3_length: 11; d_call: -; j_call: TRBJ1-2; clone_size: many; v_call: TRBV20-1
cdr3_aa: CATSRDQGSYNEQFF; cdr3_nt: TGTGCCACCAGCAGAGATCAGGGGTCGTACAATGAGCAGTTCTTC; cdr3_length: 15; d_call: -; j_call: TRBJ2-1; clone_size: many; v_call: TRBV15
cdr3_aa: CASSLLFSLADTQYF; cdr3_nt: TGTGCCAGCAGTTTACTGTTCTCCCTAGCAGATACGCAGTATTTT; cdr3_length: 15; d_call: -; j_call: TRBJ2-3; clone_size: -; v_call: TRBV12-3/TRBV12-4
cdr3_aa: CASSYSRRYNEQFF; cdr3_nt: TGTGCCAGCAGTTACTCGAGACGCTACAATGAGCAGTTCTTC; cdr3_length: 14; d_call: -; j_call: TRBJ2-1; clone_size: many; v_call: TRBV6-2/TRBV6-3
cdr3_aa: CASSLEAGGPTEAFF; cdr3_nt: TGCGCCAGCAGCTTGGAGGCAGGTGGTCCCACTGAAGCTTTCTTT; cdr3_length: 15; d_call: -; j_call: TRBJ1-1; clone_size: few; v_call: TRBV5-1
cdr3_aa: CASQWGAVATEAFF; cdr3_nt: TGTGCCAGCCAGTGGGGAGCCGTGGCCACTGAAGCTTTCTTT; cdr3_length: 14; d_call: -; j_call: TRBJ1-1; clone_size: -; v_call: TRBV3-1
cdr3_aa: CASTRDRGYEQYF; cdr3_nt: TGTGCCAGCACCCGGGACAGGGGTTACGAGCAGTACTTC; cdr3_length: 13; d_call: TRBD1; j_call: TRBJ2-7; clone_size: -; v_call: TRBV6-1
cdr3_aa: CASSILTGMTGAYQPQHF; cdr3_nt: TGTGCCAGCAGCATCCTCACAGGTATGACAGGGGCGTACCAGCCCCAGCATTTT; cdr3_length: 18; d_call: TRBD1; j_call: TRBJ1-5; clone_size: -; v_call: TRBV7-8
cdr3_aa: CASSWGLGGRSEQYF; cdr3_nt: TGTGCCAGCAGCTGGGGCCTAGGGGGGCGAAGCGAGCAGTACTTC; cdr3_length: 15; d_call: -; j_call: TRBJ2-7; clone_size: many; v_call: TRBV5-5
cdr3_aa: CASRALGGWSF; cdr3_nt: TGTGCCAGCAGGGCCCTGGGAGGTTGGAGCTTC; cdr3_length: 11; d_call: -; j_call: TRBJ2-1; clone_size: many; v_call: TRBV12-3/TRBV12-4
cdr3_aa: CASRKTGPNQPQHF; cdr3_nt: TGTGCCAGCAGAAAGACAGGGCCGAATCAGCCCCAGCATTTT; cdr3_length: 14; d_call: TRBD1; j_call: TRBJ1-5; clone_size: many; v_call: TRBV6-5
cdr3_aa: CASSPPGAGANEQFF; cdr3_nt: TGCGCCAGCAGCCCCCCGGGAGCGGGAGCGAATGAGCAGTTCTTC; cdr3_length: 15; d_call: TRBD2; j_call: TRBJ2-1; clone_size: few; v_call: TRBV5-1
cdr3_aa: CASSKGRVAGAFIYEQYF; cdr3_nt: TGTGCCAGCAGCAAAGGGCGAGTAGCGGGAGCCTTTATCTACGAGCAGTACTTC; cdr3_length: 18; d_call: -; j_call: TRBJ2-7; clone_size: many; v_call: TRBV21-1
cdr3_aa: CASSPWREDTDTQYF; cdr3_nt: TGCGCCAGCAGCCCTTGGCGGGAGGACACAGATACGCAGTATTTT; cdr3_length: 15; d_call: TRBD2; j_call: TRBJ2-3; clone_size: many; v_call: TRBV5-1
cdr3_aa: CASTGIGLSSYNEQFF; cdr3_nt: TGCGCCAGTACAGGGATTGGGTTAAGCTCCTACAATGAGCAGTTCTTC; cdr3_length: 16; d_call: -; j_call: TRBJ2-1; clone_size: many; v_call: TRBV5-1
cdr3_aa: CASSPRRKANTGELFF; cdr3_nt: TGTGCCAGCAGTCCTCGTAGAAAGGCGAACACCGGGGAGCTGTTTTTT; cdr3_length: 16; d_call: -; j_call: TRBJ2-2; clone_size: -; v_call: TRBV28
cdr3_aa: CATRKLADSYEQYF; cdr3_nt: TGTGCCACCCGTAAACTAGCGGATTCCTACGAGCAGTACTTC; cdr3_length: 14; d_call: TRBD2; j_call: TRBJ2-7; clone_size: many; v_call: TRBV10-3
cdr3_aa: CSARDTRPPSSYNEQFF; cdr3_nt: TGCAGTGCTAGAGATACGAGGCCGCCTAGCTCCTACAATGAGCAGTTCTTC; cdr3_length: 17; d_call: -; j_call: TRBJ2-1; clone_size: many; v_call: TRBV20-1
cdr3_aa: CASSSPNGLAGITSSTDTQYF; cdr3_nt: TGTGCCAGCAGCTCCCCCAACGGCCTAGCGGGAATAACTTCTAGCACAGATACGCAGTATTTT; cdr3_length: 21; d_call: TRBD2; j_call: TRBJ2-3; clone_size: many; v_call: TRBV7-9
cdr3_aa: CASRISGPQHF; cdr3_nt: TGTGCCAGCCGTATTAGTGGGCCCCAGCATTTT; cdr3_length: 11; d_call: -; j_call: TRBJ1-5; clone_size: many; v_call: TRBV6-1